A single sample gave rise to the 17 T cell receptor beta chains below, sequenced in a study of T cell repertoires in cytomegalovirus infection. TCRdb reanalysed the reads using MiXCR and keeps one entry per CDR3 protein. The data show more than 650,000 distinct CDR3 sequences, less than 40% seen once. Material for sequencing was PBMCs. The receptors here all came from a human donor in good health (CMV status not recorded). Some clones in this sample may be carry-over from other donors' samples.

In its sample, this clonotype was seen a few times. The rearrangement links TRBV6-2 or TRBV6-3 to TRBJ1-1; 8 nucleotides align to TRBD1. The CDR3 has 14 residues. Germline trimming cut 0 bases from V and 6 bases from J; bases unmatched to any gene: 3. Germline loops: CDR1 MNHEY, CDR2 SVGEGT. CDR3 residues: CASSYSIQGAEAFF. The CDR3 DNA reads TGTGCCAGCAGTTACTCCATACAGGGGGCTGAAGCTTTCTTT.

This clonotype was seen a handful of times. V usage is TRBV27 and J usage is TRBJ2-2; 9 bases align to TRBD2. CDR3 size: 16 residues. The V and J ends lost 3 bases and 6 bases, in that order; junction bases with no gene match: 8. Germline V gives CDR1 MNHEY, CDR2 SMNVEV (reference sequence). The CDR3 DNA reads as TGTGCCAGCAGTTTTTTCAGCGGGGGGTCCCCCGGGGAGCTGTTTTTT. This sequence encodes CASSFFSGGSPGELFF.

The rearrangement links TRBV20-1 to TRBJ2-7; D uncertain. V was shortened by 3 bases and J by 4 bases, with 10 bases between the two germline ends. Germline CDR1 and CDR2: DFQATT and SNEGSKA (reference sequence). The CDR3 has 12 residues. CDR3 amino acids: CSARDKGYEQYF. CDR3 coding DNA: TGCAGTGCTAGGGATAAGGGTTACGAGCAGTACTTC.

Only a few counts were recorded for this clonotype. CDR3 nucleotide sequence: TGTGCCAGCAGTATTAGTGGGCAGGGGGGACAGCCCCAGCATTTT. Protein: CASSISGQGGQPQHF. The genes are TRBV27 and TRBJ1-5; TRBD1 matches 7 bases. The ends lost 5 bases at V and 7 bases at J; junction bases unmatched: 11. Germline V CDR1 and CDR2: MNHEY, SMNVEV (reference sequence). The CDR3 covers 15 residues.

The chain joins TRBV24-1 to TRBJ2-7; 9 bases line up with TRBD1. The germline gives CDR1 KGHDR, CDR2 SFDVKD. Germline trimming cut 4 bases from V and 1 base from J; bases unmatched to any gene: 4. The CDR3 is 15 residues long. The CDR3: CATSDWTGESYEQYF. CDR3 bases: TGTGCCACCAGTGACTGGACAGGGGAATCCTACGAGCAGTACTTC.

The gene calls are TRBV5-6 and TRBJ2-3; tentative D call: TRBD1 (5 bases). Per the germline V gene, CDR1 is SGHDT and CDR2 is YYEEEE. Trimming stripped 7 bases from V and 6 bases from J, with 15 bases between. The CDR3 is made up of 13 amino acids. Written as DNA, the CDR3 is TGTGCCAGCGCGGACACCCTCGGTGATACGCAGTATTTT. It encodes CASADTLGDTQYF.

This clonotype is a singleton in its sample. The chain combines TRBV12-3 or TRBV12-4 with TRBJ2-1, with D perhaps TRBD2 (6 bases). The germline V and J ends were trimmed by 7 bases and 7 bases, with 23 bases remaining between them. The CDR3 has 16 residues. CDR3 nucleotides: TGTGCCAGCATTGAGTCACCGGGAGTGAGGGGTAATGAGCAGTTCTTC. This encodes CASIESPGVRGNEQFF.

This clonotype turned up a few times. V gene TRBV10-3 combines with J gene TRBJ2-3, with D tentatively TRBD1 (7 bases). Germline CDR1 ENHRY, CDR2 SYGVKD. The CDR3 totals 16 residues. Trimming removed 4 bases from V and 6 bases from J, with 20 bases in between. The CDR3 DNA sequence: TGTGCCATCAGTGTTGACAGGGAGGAGGGTCCGGATACGCAGTATTTT. This translates into CAISVDREEGPDTQYF.

Comment on this clonotype: A much larger clone lies one base from this, so it may be a read error. The rearrangement uses TRBV7-2 and TRBJ2-3; 7 bases line up with TRBD2. After removal of 3 bases from V and 5 bases from J, the junction contained 8 bases not matched to a gene. The germline gives CDR1 SGHTA, CDR2 FQGNSA. This CDR3 contains 15 residues. Written as DNA, the CDR3 is TGTGCCAGCAGCTTGACCAGGACTAGTGTAGATACGCAGTATTTT. Translation: CASSLTRTSVDTQYF.

Points on this clonotype: Mismatch with germline at one junction end may stem from a read error. V usage is TRBV12-3 or TRBV12-4 and J usage is TRBJ2-1; a possible D gene is TRBD2 (7 bases). The CDR3 is 16 amino acids. The chain's CDR3 is CASSSHRDYLTNEQLF. CDR3 bases: TGTGCCAGCAGTTCCCACAGGGACTATCTTACTAATGAGCAGTTGTTC.

The chain joins TRBV6-5 to TRBJ1-2; D is ambiguous. V lost 1 base and J lost 5, with 8 bases in between. Germline CDR1 MNHEY, CDR2 SVGAGI. This CDR3 has 13 residues. The CDR3 sequence is CASSYLSGYGYTF. In DNA, the CDR3 is TGTGCCAGCAGTTACTTATCCGGATATGGCTACACCTTC.

This clonotype has only a few counts. The chain joins TRBV6-2 or TRBV6-3 to TRBJ1-5; D might be TRBD1 (6 bases). The CDR3 covers 17 residues. The germline V gene has CDR1 MNHEY and CDR2 SVGEGT. V lost 8 bases and J lost 1, with 21 bases in between. The CDR3 loop is CASRRGAGDRSNQPQHF. The CDR3 DNA is TGTGCCAGCCGGCGTGGGGCAGGGGATAGGAGCAATCAGCCCCAGCATTTT.

This clonotype was observed a handful of times. This chain uses TRBV14 with TRBJ2-5; 7 bases agree with TRBD1. After removal of 3 bases from V and 4 bases from J, the junction contained 14 bases not matched to a gene. The germline gives CDR1 SGHDN, CDR2 FVKESK. The CDR3 length is 17 residues. The CDR3 is CASSHASSAQGRETQYF. The CDR3, as DNA: TGTGCCAGCAGCCATGCGTCCTCTGCACAGGGGCGAGAGACCCAGTACTTC.

The gene calls are TRBV28 and TRBJ1-3; D gene ambiguous. V gave up 2 bases and J gave up 0 bases, with 14 bases separating them. Germline CDR1 reads MDHEN; CDR2 reads SYDVKM. CDR3 length equals 17 residues. The CDR3 loop reads CASSLPGLISSGNTIYF. The DNA of the CDR3 is TGTGCCAGCAGTTTACCTGGACTGATTAGCTCTGGAAACACCATATATTTT. Variable domain in full (rest from reference TRBV28 and TRBJ1-3): DVKVTQSSRYLVKRTGEKVFLECVQDMDHENMFWYRQDPGLGLRLIYFSYDVKMKEKGDIPEGYSVSREKKERFSLILESASTNQTSMYLCASSLPGLISSGNTIYFGEGSWLTVV.

This clonotype has a handful of counts. The chain carries TRBV28 and TRBJ1-1; D is possibly TRBD1 (5 bases). Trimming removed 4 bases at V and 0 bases at J, with 24 bases between. The length of the CDR3 is 19 residues. The germline CDR1 and CDR2 sequences are MDHEN and SYDVKM. CDR3 protein: CASSSDIRVGGLVNTEAFF. The DNA for the CDR3 is TGTGCCAGCAGTTCCGATATCAGGGTTGGAGGGTTGGTGAACACTGAAGCTTTCTTT.

This chain connects TRBV6-2 or TRBV6-3 to TRBJ2-5, with unresolved D. The CDR3 is made up of 17 amino acids. Trimming took off 2 bases at V and 4 bases at J, with 20 bases between the two ends. The germline V gene has CDR1 MNHEY and CDR2 SVGEGT. This CDR3 is CASSYSDSSRDGETQYF. CDR3 nucleotide sequence: TGTGCCAGCAGTTACAGTGACTCTTCTAGAGATGGAGAGACCCAGTACTTC.

In this sample, this clonotype turned up a few times. The chain uses TRBV4-2 and TRBJ1-2, with 7 bases lining up with TRBD1. CDR3 length equals 14 residues. Germline V gives CDR1 LGHNA, CDR2 YNFKEQ. With V trimmed by 4 bases and J by 5 bases, 7 bases remained unmatched. CDR3 sequence: CASSRAGTEYGYTF. CDR3 in DNA: TGTGCCAGCAGCCGAGCCGGGACAGAGTATGGCTACACCTTC.